This T cell receptor (beta chain) was documented in a study of control samples from healthy donors and cancer patients. Germline CDR1 KGHSY, CDR2 FQNENV. The V end lost 6 bases, the J end lost 1 base, and 9 bases lay between the germline ends. The CDR3 has 13 amino acids. This table comes from immunoSEQ multiplex PCR, and its TCRdb copy is limited to in-frame clones, with some not included. The sample has 90,000 to 150,000 clones, about 89% seen once; the top ten hold roughly 40%. This chain connects TRBV16 to TRBJ1-1; D might be TRBD1 (5 bases). The sequenced material came from blood. The TCR originated in a man aged 50-59 years in good health. The CDR3: CASSPGQNTEAFF. Here the CDR3 DNA reads TGTGCCAGCAGTCCCGGACAGAACACTGAAGCTTTCTTT.